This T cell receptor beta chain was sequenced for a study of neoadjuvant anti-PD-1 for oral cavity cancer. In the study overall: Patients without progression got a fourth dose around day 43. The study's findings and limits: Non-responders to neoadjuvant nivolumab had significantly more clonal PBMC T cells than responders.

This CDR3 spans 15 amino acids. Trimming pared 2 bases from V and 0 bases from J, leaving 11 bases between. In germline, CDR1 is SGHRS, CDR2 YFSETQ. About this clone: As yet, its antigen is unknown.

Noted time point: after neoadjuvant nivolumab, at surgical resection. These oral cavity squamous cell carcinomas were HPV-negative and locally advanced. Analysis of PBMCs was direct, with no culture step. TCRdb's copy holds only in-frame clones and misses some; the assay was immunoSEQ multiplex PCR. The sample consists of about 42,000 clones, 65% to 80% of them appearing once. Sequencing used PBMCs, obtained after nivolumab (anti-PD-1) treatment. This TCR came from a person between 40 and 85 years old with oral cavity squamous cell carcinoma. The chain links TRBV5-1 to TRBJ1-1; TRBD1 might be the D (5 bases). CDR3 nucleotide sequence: TGCGCCAGCAGCTTATACGGGGCTCTGAACACTGAAGCTTTCTTT. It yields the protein CASSLYGALNTEAFF. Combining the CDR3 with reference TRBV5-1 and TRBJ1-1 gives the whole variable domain KAGVTQTPRYLIKTRGQQVTLSCSPISGHRSVSWYQQTPGQGLQFLFEYFSETQRNKGNFPGRFSGRQFSNSRSEMNVSTLELGDSALYLCASSLYGALNTEAFFGQGTRLTVV.